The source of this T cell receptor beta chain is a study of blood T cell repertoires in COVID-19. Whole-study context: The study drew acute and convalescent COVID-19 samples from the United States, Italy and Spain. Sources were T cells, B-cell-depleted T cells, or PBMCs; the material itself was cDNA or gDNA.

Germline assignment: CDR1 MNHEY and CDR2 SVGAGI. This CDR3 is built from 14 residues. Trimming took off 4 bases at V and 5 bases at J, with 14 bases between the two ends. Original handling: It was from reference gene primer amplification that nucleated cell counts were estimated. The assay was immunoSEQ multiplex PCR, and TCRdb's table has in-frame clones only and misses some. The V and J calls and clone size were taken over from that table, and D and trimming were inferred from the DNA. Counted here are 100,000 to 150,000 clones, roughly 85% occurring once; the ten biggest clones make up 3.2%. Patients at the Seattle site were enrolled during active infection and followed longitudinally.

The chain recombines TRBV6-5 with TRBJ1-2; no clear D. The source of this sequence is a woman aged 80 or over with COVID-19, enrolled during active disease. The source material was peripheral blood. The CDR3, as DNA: TGTGCCAGCAGTTCCGCCTCGTTACAGTATGGCTACACCTTC. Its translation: CASSSASLQYGYTF.